The rows below give T cell receptor beta chains drawn from one sample of a study of tumor-infiltrating lymphocytes in primary liver carcinoma. In TCRdb, the multiplex PCR reads were re-called with MiXCR into one record per CDR3 protein. In the table there are a few hundred thousand distinct CDR3 sequences, about three fifths of which are singletons. What was sequenced was peripheral blood. These receptors came from a woman in her 30s with primary liver carcinoma and hepatitis B virus infection. Both conserved end residues are part of each CDR3. Fields, in order: J gene, clone size, V gene, D gene, CDR3 protein, CDR3 DNA. The D gene is left open where the match is weak. Clone size, where shown, is once, few, many, or a class for clones that have expanded.

J gene: TRBJ2-1; clone size: -; V gene: TRBV13; D gene: -; CDR3 protein: CASSLRGVSSYNEQFF; CDR3 DNA: TGTGCCAGTAGCTTAAGGGGGGTAAGCTCCTACAATGAGCAGTTCTTT
J gene: TRBJ2-2; clone size: few; V gene: TRBV12-3/TRBV12-4; D gene: TRBD2; CDR3 protein: CASSPGLASGELFF; CDR3 DNA: TGTGCCAGCAGTCCGGGACTAGCCAGCGGGGAGCTGTTTTTT
J gene: TRBJ2-1; clone size: many; V gene: TRBV6-5; D gene: -; CDR3 protein: CASRTWELKEQFF; CDR3 DNA: TGTGCCAGCAGGACGTGGGAGCTGAAAGAGCAGTTCTTC
J gene: TRBJ1-5; clone size: many; V gene: TRBV12-3/TRBV12-4; D gene: -; CDR3 protein: CASSLENNQPQHF; CDR3 DNA: TGTGCCAGCAGTTTGGAGAACAATCAGCCCCAGCATTTT
J gene: TRBJ2-5; clone size: -; V gene: TRBV5-4; D gene: TRBD1; CDR3 protein: CASSLTGVGETQYF; CDR3 DNA: TGTGCCAGCAGCTTGACAGGGGTTGGGGAGACCCAGTACTTC
J gene: TRBJ1-4; clone size: few; V gene: TRBV6-1; D gene: -; CDR3 protein: CASSPQPEKLFF; CDR3 DNA: TGTGCCAGCAGTCCCCAGCCTGAAAAACTGTTTTTT
J gene: TRBJ2-3; clone size: many; V gene: TRBV11-2; D gene: TRBD2; CDR3 protein: CASSRTSGFRTPADTQYF; CDR3 DNA: TGTGCCAGCAGCAGGACTAGCGGATTCCGGACCCCCGCTGATACGCAGTATTTT
J gene: TRBJ2-7; clone size: -; V gene: TRBV29-1; D gene: TRBD2; CDR3 protein: CNVEQSRAGLALGEQCF; CDR3 DNA: TGCAACGTTGAACAGTCCCGGGCGGGACTAGCCCTTGGGGAGCAGTGCTTC
J gene: TRBJ1-1; clone size: -; V gene: TRBV4-1; D gene: -; CDR3 protein: CACSQAGPGRARGRTEAFF; CDR3 DNA: TGCGCCTGCAGCCAAGCCGGCCCCGGCAGGGCAAGAGGTAGAACTGAAGCTTTCTTT
J gene: TRBJ1-1; clone size: -; V gene: TRBV28; D gene: -; CDR3 protein: CASSRLGGTEAFF; CDR3 DNA: TGTGCCAGCAGCCGGCTAGGGGGGACTGAAGCTTTCTTT
J gene: TRBJ2-1; clone size: few; V gene: TRBV5-6; D gene: -; CDR3 protein: CASSREYHEQFF; CDR3 DNA: TGTGCCAGCAGCCGAGAGTATCATGAGCAGTTCTTC
J gene: TRBJ2-2; clone size: many; V gene: TRBV6-5; D gene: -; CDR3 protein: CASSYSLDGELFF; CDR3 DNA: TGTGCCAGCAGTTACTCGCTTGACGGGGAGCTGTTTTTT
J gene: TRBJ2-7; clone size: -; V gene: TRBV6-1; D gene: TRBD2; CDR3 protein: CASSRSGGPYEQYF; CDR3 DNA: TGTGCCAGCAGCCGGAGCGGGGGACCCTACGAGCAGTACTTC
J gene: TRBJ2-7; clone size: few; V gene: TRBV21-1; D gene: -; CDR3 protein: CASSGLSGRFLSSYEQYF; CDR3 DNA: TGTGCCAGCAGCGGACTTAGCGGTCGTTTTCTTAGCTCCTACGAGCAGTACTTC
J gene: TRBJ2-1; clone size: -; V gene: TRBV5-6; D gene: TRBD2; CDR3 protein: CASSLNFEVASGNNEQFF; CDR3 DNA: TGTGCCAGCAGCTTAAATTTCGAAGTGGCTAGCGGGAACAATGAGCAGTTCTTC
J gene: TRBJ1-3; clone size: -; V gene: TRBV30; D gene: -; CDR3 protein: CAWSTGTEGNTIYF; CDR3 DNA: TGTGCCTGGAGTACCGGGACGGAGGGAAACACCATATATTTT
J gene: TRBJ1-5; clone size: -; V gene: TRBV6-1; D gene: TRBD1; CDR3 protein: CASRADRGSNQPQHF; CDR3 DNA: TGTGCCAGCAGGGCCGACAGGGGAAGCAATCAGCCCCAGCATTTT
J gene: TRBJ2-7; clone size: -; V gene: TRBV6-2/TRBV6-3; D gene: -; CDR3 protein: CASGRQLPRSYEQYF; CDR3 DNA: TGTGCCAGCGGAAGACAACTGCCAAGGTCCTACGAGCAGTACTTC
J gene: TRBJ2-5; clone size: few; V gene: TRBV5-6; D gene: -; CDR3 protein: CASSPRGILETQYF; CDR3 DNA: TGTGCCAGCAGCCCACGGGGGATCTTAGAGACCCAGTACTTC
J gene: TRBJ2-1; clone size: -; V gene: TRBV12-3/TRBV12-4; D gene: TRBD2; CDR3 protein: CASNPSGSANKQFF; CDR3 DNA: TGTGCCAGCAACCCTAGCGGGAGTGCCAATAAGCAGTTTTTC
J gene: TRBJ1-5; clone size: many; V gene: TRBV11-2; D gene: TRBD1; CDR3 protein: CASSLGTGDNQPQHF; CDR3 DNA: TGTGCCAGCAGCTTGGGGACAGGGGATAATCAGCCCCAGCATTTT
J gene: TRBJ2-1; clone size: few; V gene: TRBV12-5; D gene: -; CDR3 protein: CVSGLPSQREQFF; CDR3 DNA: TGTGTTAGTGGTTTGCCCTCCCAGCGGGAGCAGTTCTTC
J gene: TRBJ1-1; clone size: many; V gene: TRBV29-1; D gene: -; CDR3 protein: CSARVMNTEAFF; CDR3 DNA: TGCAGCGCTAGGGTGATGAACACTGAAGCTTTCTTT
J gene: TRBJ2-7; clone size: -; V gene: TRBV11-2; D gene: -; CDR3 protein: CASSTRDYEQYF; CDR3 DNA: TGTGCCAGCAGTACTAGGGACTACGAGCAGTACTTC
J gene: TRBJ1-2; clone size: -; V gene: TRBV6-5; D gene: -; CDR3 protein: CASLGGYYGYTF; CDR3 DNA: TGTGCCAGCCTCGGAGGGTACTATGGCTACACCTTC
J gene: TRBJ2-1; clone size: -; V gene: TRBV4-3; D gene: -; CDR3 protein: CASSPDLFSEQFF; CDR3 DNA: TGCGCCAGCAGCCCCGACCTTTTCAGTGAGCAGTTCTTC
J gene: TRBJ2-1; clone size: many; V gene: TRBV11-2; D gene: -; CDR3 protein: CASSLVAEGGYEQFF; CDR3 DNA: TGTGCCAGCAGCTTGGTGGCGGAGGGGGGTTATGAGCAGTTCTTC
J gene: TRBJ1-2; clone size: few; V gene: TRBV4-1; D gene: -; CDR3 protein: CASSQDITGPGYGYTF; CDR3 DNA: TGCGCCAGCAGCCAAGATATAACAGGGCCCGGCTATGGCTACACCTTC
J gene: TRBJ1-5; clone size: -; V gene: TRBV12-3/TRBV12-4; D gene: -; CDR3 protein: CASSSMADSQQPQHF; CDR3 DNA: TGTGCCAGCAGCTCTATGGCGGACAGCCAACAGCCCCAGCATTTT
J gene: TRBJ2-2; clone size: -; V gene: TRBV12-3/TRBV12-4; D gene: -; CDR3 protein: CASSLLTHDTGELFF; CDR3 DNA: TGTGCCAGCAGTCTATTGACACACGACACCGGGGAGCTGTTTTTT